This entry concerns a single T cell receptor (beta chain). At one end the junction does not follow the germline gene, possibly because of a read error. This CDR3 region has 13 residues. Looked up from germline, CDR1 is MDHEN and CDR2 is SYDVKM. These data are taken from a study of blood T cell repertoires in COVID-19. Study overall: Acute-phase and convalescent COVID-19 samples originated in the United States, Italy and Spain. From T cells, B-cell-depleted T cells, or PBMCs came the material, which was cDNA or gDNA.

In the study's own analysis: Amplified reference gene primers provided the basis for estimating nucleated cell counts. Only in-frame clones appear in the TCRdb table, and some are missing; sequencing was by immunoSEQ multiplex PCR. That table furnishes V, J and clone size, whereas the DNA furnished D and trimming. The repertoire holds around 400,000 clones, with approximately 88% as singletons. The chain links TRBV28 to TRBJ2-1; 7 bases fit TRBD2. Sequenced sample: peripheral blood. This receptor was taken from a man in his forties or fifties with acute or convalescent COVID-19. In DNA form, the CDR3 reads TGCGCCACATGGGACTATAGAAACAATGAGCAGTTCTTC. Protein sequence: CATWDYRNNEQFF.